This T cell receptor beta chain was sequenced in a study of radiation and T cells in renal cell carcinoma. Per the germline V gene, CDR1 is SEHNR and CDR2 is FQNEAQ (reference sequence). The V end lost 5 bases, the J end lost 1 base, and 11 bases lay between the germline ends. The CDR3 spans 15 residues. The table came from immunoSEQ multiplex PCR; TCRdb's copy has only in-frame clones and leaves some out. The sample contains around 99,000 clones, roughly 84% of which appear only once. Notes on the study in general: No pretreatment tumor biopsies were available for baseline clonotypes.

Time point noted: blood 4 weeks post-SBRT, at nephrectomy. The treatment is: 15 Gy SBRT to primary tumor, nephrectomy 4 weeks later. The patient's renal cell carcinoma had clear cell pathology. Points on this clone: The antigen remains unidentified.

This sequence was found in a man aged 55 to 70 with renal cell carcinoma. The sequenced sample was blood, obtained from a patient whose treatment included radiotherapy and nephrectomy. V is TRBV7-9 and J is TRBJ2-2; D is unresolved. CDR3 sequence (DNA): TGTGCCAGCAGCCTCCTACTAATGAACACCGGGGAGCTGTTTTTT. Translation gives CASSLLLMNTGELFF.